The 24 T cell receptor beta chains given below trace back to one sample, sequenced in a study of blood T cell repertoires in COVID-19. Using immunoSEQ multiplex PCR, the repertoire was profiled, and TCRdb retains in-frame clones only, with some absent. The sample holds some 120,000 clones, about 80% seen once. The sample taken for sequencing was peripheral blood. The source of these receptors is a woman aged 50 to 65 with acute or convalescent COVID-19.

The rearrangement uses TRBV3-1 (or the pseudogene TRBV3-2) and TRBJ1-2; maybe TRBD1 (6 bases). Germline V CDR1 and CDR2: LGHDT, YNNKEL (reference sequence). The CDR3 has 13 amino acids. V lost 11 bases to trimming and J lost 1 base, with 14 bases between them. CDR3 sequence reads: CAAASRGNYGYTF. CDR3 nucleotide sequence: TGTGCCGCCGCGTCCAGGGGTAACTATGGCTACACCTTC.

This chain joins TRBV7-8 and TRBJ1-2; tentatively, D is TRBD1 (5 bases). There are 13 residues in the CDR3. The germline V gene encodes CDR1 SGHVS and CDR2 FQNEAQ. Trimming stripped 3 bases from V and 6 bases from J, with 11 bases between. The CDR3 here is CASSFQGADGYTF. The CDR3 nucleotides are TGTGCCAGCAGCTTCCAGGGCGCTGATGGCTACACCTTC.

The genes are TRBV18 and TRBJ1-6; D ambiguous. Germline assignment: CDR1 KGHSH and CDR2 LQKENI. CDR3 length equals 16 residues. Trimming took off 2 bases at V and 0 bases at J, with 8 bases between the two ends. CDR3 coding DNA: TGTGCCAGCTCACCATCCACGAGCTCCTATAATTCACCCCTCCACTTT. Residues: CASSPSTSSYNSPLHF.

This clone was detected only once. The chain recombines TRBV5-1 with TRBJ1-6, with 9 bases identical to TRBD1. In germline, CDR1 is SGHRS, CDR2 YFSETQ. CDR3 size: 15 residues. V gave up 1 base and J gave up 9 bases; unmatched junction bases: 5. CDR3 DNA: TGCGCCAGCAGCTTGATGGACAGGGGAGCTTCACCCCTCCACTTT. Translating it yields CASSLMDRGASPLHF.

The chain couples TRBV7-2 to TRBJ2-3, with a tentative D call TRBD1 (6 bases). CDR3 size: 16 residues. V lost 4 bases to trimming and J lost 2 bases, with 16 bases between them. Germline assignment: CDR1 SGHTA and CDR2 FQGNSA. The CDR3 DNA reads as TGTGCCAGCAGCTCCCCCGGGACAAAGATCACAGATACGCAGTATTTT. Translation gives CASSSPGTKITDTQYF.

The chain employs TRBV5-1 and TRBJ2-2, with D perhaps TRBD1 or TRBD2 (5 bases each). Trimming took 4 bases from V and 6 from J, leaving 16 bases between them. This CDR3 is built from 15 residues. Germline CDR1 reads SGHRS; CDR2 reads YFSETQ. CDR3 in amino acids: CASSLGPASAGELFF. CDR3 nucleotides: TGCGCCAGCAGCCTGGGACCGGCTAGTGCCGGGGAGCTGTTTTTT.

This clone has a handful of counts. Within the sample, other DNA sequences also encode this same CDR3. CDR3 in DNA: TGTGCCAGTAGTGCGACAGGGGGCAATCAGCCCCAGCATTTT. Amino acids: CASSATGGNQPQHF. V and J are TRBV19 and TRBJ1-5, with 8 bases lining up with TRBD1. Germline assignment: CDR1 LNHDA and CDR2 SQIVND (reference sequence). This CDR3 contains 14 residues. V was pared by 5 bases and J by 2 bases, with 2 bases of the junction left unmatched.

This chain joins TRBV2 and TRBJ1-1; D call uncertain. V shed 3 bases and J shed 1 base, with 9 bases lying between them. The germline V gene encodes CDR1 SNHLY and CDR2 FYNNEI. The CDR3 length is 14 residues. CDR3 sequence: CASSDSRPNTEAFF. CDR3 DNA: TGTGCCAGCAGTGATTCGCGGCCGAACACTGAAGCTTTCTTT. Filled out from reference TRBV2 and TRBJ1-1, the complete variable domain reads EPEVTQTPSHQVTQMGQEVILRCVPISNHLYFYWYRQILGQKVEFLVSFYNNEISEKSEIFDDQFSVERPDGSNFTLKIRSTKLEDSAMYFCASSDSRPNTEAFFGQGTRLTVV.

The chain uses TRBV12-5 and TRBJ2-1; 11 positions agree with TRBD2. V trimming: 5 bases; J trimming: 3 bases; junction bases outside the gene matches: 0. The CDR3 extends over 14 amino acids. CDR1 and CDR2 from the germline V gene are LGHNT and FRNRAP. DNA for the CDR3: TGTGCTAGTGGTACTAGCGGGGGCTACAATGAGCAGTTCTTC. Translating it yields CASGTSGGYNEQFF. The full variable domain, in which reference TRBV12-5 and TRBJ2-1 provide the parts outside the CDR3, is DARVTQTPRHKVTEMGQEVTMRCQPILGHNTVFWYRQTMMQGLELLAYFRNRAPLDDSGMPKDRFSAEMPDATLATLKIQPSEPRDSAVYFCASGTSGGYNEQFFGPGTRLTVL.

This chain uses TRBV7-2 with TRBJ2-7; 9 bases are shared with TRBD2. This CDR3 has 14 amino acids. The germline CDR1 and CDR2 sequences are SGHTA and FQGNSA. V was clipped by 3 bases and J by 2 bases; unmatched bases: 2. For the CDR3, the DNA is TGTGCCAGCAGCTTTAGCGGGGGCGCCTACGAGCAGTACTTC. Residues: CASSFSGGAYEQYF.

The V gene is TRBV7-2, the J gene TRBJ1-5; D is perhaps TRBD1 (6 bases). Trimming left V 5 bases short and J 3 bases short, with 11 bases between. The CDR3 sequence is 14 residues long. Germline V gene sequence: CDR1 SGHTA, CDR2 FQGNSA. The CDR3 DNA sequence: TGTGCCAGCAGCACCTGGGACAACAATCAGCCCCAGCATTTT. Translated, it gives CASSTWDNNQPQHF.

The chain is built from TRBV9 and TRBJ2-3, with 8 nucleotides matching TRBD2. The CDR3 spans 16 residues. Trimming removed 4 bases from V and 4 bases from J; junction bases left unmatched: 11. The germline CDR1 and CDR2 sequences are SGDLS and YYNGEE. DNA for the CDR3: TGTGCCAGCAGCCCCCAACCGGGACTAGTCTCAGATACGCAGTATTTT. Amino acid sequence: CASSPQPGLVSDTQYF.

The chain recombines TRBV24-1 with TRBJ2-3; the match to TRBD1 covers 7 bases. The CDR3 has 16 residues. CDR1 is KGHDR, CDR2 SFDVKD, per germline. V shed 4 bases and J 4 bases; nucleotides not matched to a gene: 10. The CDR3, as DNA: TGTGCCACCAGTGAAGGGACAGCCAGGGCGGCAGATACGCAGTATTTT. Its translation: CATSEGTARAADTQYF.

The chain uses TRBV3-1 (or the pseudogene TRBV3-2) and TRBJ2-1; D not resolved. Trimming left V 0 bases short and J 7 bases short, with 10 bases between. Germline CDR1 and CDR2: LGHDT and YNNKEL (reference sequence). This CDR3 has 14 amino acids. The CDR3 DNA reads TGTGCCAGCAGCCAAGAACTACCCGTTAATGAGCAGTTCTTC. Amino acids: CASSQELPVNEQFF.

The chain has TRBV12-3 or TRBV12-4 and TRBJ1-6; D is perhaps TRBD1 (5 bases). V dropped 5 bases and J dropped 10 bases, with 12 bases sitting between them. This CDR3 region has 13 residues. The CDR3 region is CASSVRGESPLHF. DNA for the CDR3: TGTGCCAGCAGTGTAAGGGGTGAGTCACCCCTCCACTTT.

The CDR3 spells CASSSRQGGTDTQYF. CDR3 nucleotide sequence: TGTGCCAGCAGCTCGCGACAGGGGGGTACAGATACGCAGTATTTT. This sequence joins TRBV4-2 and TRBJ2-3; 9 nucleotides align to TRBD1. V shed 5 bases and J 3 bases; nucleotides not matched to a gene: 6. From germline, CDR1 is LGHNA and CDR2 YNFKEQ. The CDR3 is 15 residues long.

Written as DNA, the CDR3 is TGTGCCAGCAGCTTAAGGAGCTCTAGCGGTATATCCCCTCACTACGAGCAGTACTTC. Encoded protein: CASSLRSSSGISPHYEQYF. The chain uses TRBV11-2 and TRBJ2-7; TRBD2 agrees at 7 bases. Germline V gives CDR1 SGHAT, CDR2 FQNNGV. V lost 2 bases to trimming and J lost 3 bases; unmatched junction nucleotides: 19. The CDR3 length is 19 residues.

The J gene is TRBJ2-3, the V gene TRBV5-1; D might be TRBD2 (6 bases). Germline lookup yields CDR1 SGHRS and CDR2 YFSETQ. V lost 3 bases and J lost 3, with 11 bases in between. The CDR3 consists of 14 residues. The CDR3 coding sequence is TGCGCCAGCAGCTCGGGACTGGGAACAGATACGCAGTATTTT. As protein: CASSSGLGTDTQYF.

The chain links TRBV19 to TRBJ2-7; tentatively, D is TRBD1 (6 bases). Trimming cost V 3 bases and J 3 bases, with 9 bases left between them. The CDR3 totals 13 residues. Germline V lookup: CDR1 LNHDA, CDR2 SQIVND (reference sequence). The CDR3 DNA is TGTGCCAGTAGTATGGGGGCGCGCTACGAGCAGTACTTC. Amino acid sequence: CASSMGARYEQYF.

V and J are TRBV6-5 and TRBJ1-2, with TRBD1 identical over 7 bases. The CDR3 loop spans 16 amino acids. The V and J ends lost 0 bases and 3 bases, in that order; junction bases with no gene match: 7. CDR1 is MNHEY, CDR2 SVGAGI, per germline. In nucleotides, the CDR3 is TGTGCCAGCAGTTACTCTCGGGCAGGGGGAGACTATGGCTACACCTTC. Translating gives CASSYSRAGGDYGYTF.

V usage is TRBV6-5 and J usage is TRBJ2-2; 7 bases fit TRBD1. CDR3 length equals 15 residues. Trimming removed 7 bases from V and 0 bases from J; junction bases left unmatched: 5. Germline CDR1 MNHEY, CDR2 SVGAGI. CDR3 in DNA: TGTGCCAGCATTCTTGACAGGGCGAACACCGGGGAGCTGTTTTTT. Its translation: CASILDRANTGELFF.

The chain links TRBV10-1 to TRBJ1-1; no definite D call. The germline gives CDR1 WNHNN, CDR2 SYGVQD (reference sequence). V was trimmed by 5 bases and J by 1 base, leaving 8 bases between them. The CDR3 covers 13 residues. CDR3 sequence (DNA): TGCGCCAGCAGTCCCGGTGGGAACACTGAAGCTTTCTTT. As protein: CASSPGGNTEAFF.

V usage is TRBV29-1 and J usage is TRBJ1-5; 8 nucleotides align to TRBD1. The length of the CDR3 is 14 residues. CDR1 and CDR2 from the germline V gene are SQVTM and ANQGSEA. Trimming removed 6 bases from V and 6 bases from J; junction bases left unmatched: 10. CDR3 sequence: CSVGPDREGQPQHF. DNA for the CDR3: TGCAGCGTGGGCCCGGACAGGGAGGGTCAGCCCCAGCATTTT.

V and J are TRBV7-2 and TRBJ2-1, with 12 bases aligning to TRBD2. Germline lookup yields CDR1 SGHTA and CDR2 FQGNSA. The CDR3 spans 17 residues. The J segment lost 4 bases and the V segment lost 2 bases, leaving 6 bases of the junction unmatched. This chain's CDR3 is CASSLSGLAGPYNEQFF. The CDR3 coding sequence is TGTGCCAGCAGCTTATCCGGACTAGCGGGGCCTTACAATGAGCAGTTCTTC.